The 16 T cell receptor beta chains in this list originate from one sample, sequenced in a study of beta chain features in type 1 diabetes. General study results and limits: Type 1 diabetes patients had moderately but significantly shorter TCRB CDR3s in all four CD4+ subsets.

For these receptors, no antigen is known. Reverse transcribing all isolated RNA meant expressed TCRB transcripts were sequenced. Profiled with immunoSEQ multiplex PCR; TCRdb holds only in-frame clones, not every one. The profile shows fewer than 350,000 clones, approximately 15% of them singletons. Sequences were obtained from naive CD4+ T cells from blood. The receptors stem from a man younger than 35 with type 1 diabetes.

The chain employs TRBV6-6 and TRBJ2-1; D uncertain. Looked up from germline, CDR1 is MNHNY and CDR2 is SVGAGI (reference sequence). The CDR3 contains 12 residues. Trimming took off 7 bases at V and 6 bases at J, with 10 bases between the two ends. The CDR3 DNA follows: TGTGCCAGCAATGGAGCCGGCAATGAGCAGTTCTTC. Protein: CASNGAGNEQFF.

This clone occurred a few times. The chain links TRBV28 to TRBJ2-1, with TRBD1 matching over 10 bases. This CDR3 has 15 residues. With 10 bases clipped from V and 2 bases from J, the junction kept 8 bases outside the gene matches. Germline V gives CDR1 MDHEN, CDR2 SYDVKM. The CDR3 protein is CATSGQGVTYNEQFF. The DNA of the CDR3 is TGTGCCACCTCCGGACAGGGGGTTACCTACAATGAGCAGTTCTTC. Full variable domain (rest looked up from reference TRBV28 and TRBJ2-1): DVKVTQSSRYLVKRTGEKVFLECVQDMDHENMFWYRQDPGLGLRLIYFSYDVKMKEKGDIPEGYSVSREKKERFSLILESASTNQTSMYLCATSGQGVTYNEQFFGPGTRLTVL.

This clone turned up a few times. V gene TRBV7-2 combines with J gene TRBJ2-1, with 7 bases that match TRBD2. The CDR3 covers 15 residues. V lost 6 bases to trimming and J lost 4 bases; unmatched junction nucleotides: 9. CDR1 and CDR2 (germline): SGHTA, FQGNSA. The CDR3 DNA reads TGTGCCAGCAGTCCCGGGGTAGCGGGTTACAATGAGCAGTTCTTC. Amino acid sequence: CASSPGVAGYNEQFF. The entire variable domain, with the rest obtained from reference TRBV7-2 and TRBJ2-1, is as follows: GAGVSQSPSNKVTEKGKDVELRCDPISGHTALYWYRQSLGQGLEFLIYFQGNSAPDKSGLPSDRFSAERTGGSVSTLTIQRTQQEDSAVYLCASSPGVAGYNEQFFGPGTRLTVL.

The chain employs TRBV5-4 and TRBJ2-7; tentative D call: TRBD1 (7 bases). The germline gives CDR1 SGHNT, CDR2 YYREEE (reference sequence). The CDR3 is made up of 15 amino acids. Trimming shortened V by 3 bases and J by 4 bases, and 17 bases separated the two germline ends. CDR3 protein: CASSSPGQTSYEQYF. The CDR3 DNA follows: TGTGCCAGCAGCTCACCGGGACAGACTAGTTACGAGCAGTACTTC.

This chain connects TRBV7-2 to TRBJ2-5; 9 nucleotides align to TRBD2. V was clipped by 5 bases and J by 1 base; unmatched bases: 5. This CDR3 contains 15 residues. In germline, CDR1 is SGHTA, CDR2 FQGNSA. CDR3 nucleotide sequence: TGTGCCAGCAGCGGTCTAGCGGGGCCCCAAGAGACCCAGTACTTC. It yields the protein CASSGLAGPQETQYF.

This clone turned up a few times. V is TRBV30 and J is TRBJ2-3, with TRBD1 as a possible D gene (6 bases). The CDR3 extends over 14 amino acids. The V gene lost 7 bases and the J gene lost 1 base, with 15 bases spanning the gap. CDR1 GTSNPN and CDR2 SVGIG come from the germline V gene (reference sequence). The CDR3 DNA sequence: TGTGCCTCCGGATCCAGGGGAGGCACAGATACGCAGTATTTT. Translated: CASGSRGGTDTQYF.

This clone has more than one count but fewer than ten. The rearrangement joins TRBV28 to TRBJ2-5, with D possibly TRBD2 on 6 matching bases. Looked up from germline, CDR1 is MDHEN and CDR2 is SYDVKM. This CDR3 has 15 residues. Trimming took 6 bases from V and 5 from J, leaving 19 bases between them. The CDR3, as DNA: TGTGCCAGCAGCCGGGGCTCGGAGGGTTCTGAGACCCAGTACTTC. It specifies CASSRGSEGSETQYF. Full variable domain (missing parts from reference TRBV28 and TRBJ2-5): DVKVTQSSRYLVKRTGEKVFLECVQDMDHENMFWYRQDPGLGLRLIYFSYDVKMKEKGDIPEGYSVSREKKERFSLILESASTNQTSMYLCASSRGSEGSETQYFGPGTRLLVL.

This clone showed up just a few times. The chain recombines TRBV6-5 with TRBJ2-1; 9 positions match TRBD2. This CDR3 is built from 15 residues. Germline CDR1 MNHEY, CDR2 SVGAGI. V was clipped by 4 bases and J by 4 bases; unmatched bases: 5. The CDR3 loop is CASSSRLAGYNEQFF. The DNA of the CDR3 is TGTGCCAGCAGTTCGAGGCTAGCGGGATACAATGAGCAGTTCTTC.

This clone has only a few counts. V gene TRBV18 combines with J gene TRBJ2-3; D may be TRBD1 (5 bases). The CDR3 consists of 18 residues. Germline V gene lookup returns CDR1 KGHSH and CDR2 LQKENI. Trimming left V 6 bases short and J 0 bases short, with 22 bases between. The CDR3: CASSRITGARPSTDTQYF. The CDR3 DNA follows: TGTGCCAGCTCCCGAATCACTGGGGCCCGCCCTAGCACAGATACGCAGTATTTT.

V usage is TRBV29-1 and J usage is TRBJ2-2; D is perhaps TRBD1 (6 bases). With 7 bases removed from V and 6 bases from J, the gap between germline ends came to 15 bases. The CDR3 has 13 amino acids. Germline values: CDR1 SQVTM, CDR2 ANQGSEA. CDR3: CSAVMTGSGELFF. The CDR3, as DNA: TGCAGCGCCGTAATGACAGGTTCCGGGGAGCTGTTTTTT.

This clone showed up just a few times. V is TRBV29-1 and J is TRBJ2-1; a weak D match, TRBD2 (5 bases). The germline V and J ends were trimmed by 3 bases and 9 bases, with 15 bases remaining between them. This CDR3 contains 13 residues. CDR1 and CDR2 (germline): SQVTM, ANQGSEA. CDR3: CSVDRPRDGEQFF. Here the CDR3 DNA reads TGCAGCGTTGACCGCCCCCGGGATGGTGAGCAGTTCTTC.

This clone has only a few counts. The gene calls are TRBV5-4 and TRBJ2-3; D is perhaps TRBD1 (6 bases). V dropped 4 bases and J dropped 2 bases, with 8 bases sitting between them. The CDR3 consists of 13 residues. The germline V gene has CDR1 SGHNT and CDR2 YYREEE (reference sequence). CDR3 in amino acids: CASSGQFTDTQYF. The CDR3 DNA reads TGTGCCAGCAGCGGACAGTTCACAGATACGCAGTATTTT.

This clone was counted a few times. The chain employs TRBV19 and TRBJ2-3; 13 positions agree with TRBD2. After removal of 3 bases from V and 3 bases from J, the junction contained 3 bases not matched to a gene. The germline V gene encodes CDR1 LNHDA and CDR2 SQIVND (reference sequence). This CDR3 is 16 amino acids long. As DNA, the CDR3 is TGTGCCAGTAGTATCACTAGCGGGGGGGTGACAGATACGCAGTATTTT. This translates into CASSITSGGVTDTQYF.

The V and J genes are TRBV5-1 and TRBJ1-3, with D tentatively TRBD1 (5 bases). CDR1 and CDR2 (germline): SGHRS, YFSETQ. This CDR3 spans 16 amino acids. V lost 2 bases and J 4 bases, leaving 16 bases between the germline ends. This CDR3 is CASSFLHQGGGNTIYF. In nucleotides, the CDR3 is TGCGCCAGCAGCTTCCTACACCAGGGAGGAGGAAACACCATATATTTT.

This chain joins TRBV28 and TRBJ1-2, with TRBD1 matching over 12 bases. Germline V gene lookup returns CDR1 MDHEN and CDR2 SYDVKM. The V segment lost 5 bases and the J segment 5 bases; nucleotides outside the gene matches: 6. The CDR3 has 15 residues. CDR3 in DNA: TGTGCCAGCAGTCTTCTGGGACAGGGGGCTTATGGCTACACCTTC. Amino acids: CASSLLGQGAYGYTF.

This clone was counted only a few times. CDR3 nucleotide sequence: TGTGCCAGCAGCCCCGGAGGGCGGCCGGAGGGGAGCTACACCTTC. It codes for CASSPGGRPEGSYTF. The rearrangement joins TRBV11-2 to TRBJ1-2, with D possibly TRBD1 on 5 matching bases. Trimming stripped 5 bases from V and 9 bases from J, with 22 bases between. The germline V gene has CDR1 SGHAT and CDR2 FQNNGV. CDR3 length: 15 amino acids.